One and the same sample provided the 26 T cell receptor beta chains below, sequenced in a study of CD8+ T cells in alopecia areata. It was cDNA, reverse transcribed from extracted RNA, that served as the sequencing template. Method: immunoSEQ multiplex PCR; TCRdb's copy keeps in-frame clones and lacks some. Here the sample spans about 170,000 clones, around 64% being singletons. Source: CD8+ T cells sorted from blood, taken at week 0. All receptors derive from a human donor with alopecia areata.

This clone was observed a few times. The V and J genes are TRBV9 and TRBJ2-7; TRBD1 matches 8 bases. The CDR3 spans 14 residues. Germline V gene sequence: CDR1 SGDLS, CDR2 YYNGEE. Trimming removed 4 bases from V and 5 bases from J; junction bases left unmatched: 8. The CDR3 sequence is CASSPRTGSHEQYF. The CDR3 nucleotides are TGTGCCAGCAGCCCTCGGACAGGGAGTCACGAGCAGTACTTC.

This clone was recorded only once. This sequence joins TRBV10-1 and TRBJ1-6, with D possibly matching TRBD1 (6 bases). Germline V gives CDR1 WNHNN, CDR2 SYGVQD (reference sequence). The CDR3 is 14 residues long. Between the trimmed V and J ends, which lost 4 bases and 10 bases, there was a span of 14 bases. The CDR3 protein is CASSAGQTGSPLHF. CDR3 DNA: TGCGCCAGCAGTGCTGGACAGACCGGCTCACCCCTCCACTTT.

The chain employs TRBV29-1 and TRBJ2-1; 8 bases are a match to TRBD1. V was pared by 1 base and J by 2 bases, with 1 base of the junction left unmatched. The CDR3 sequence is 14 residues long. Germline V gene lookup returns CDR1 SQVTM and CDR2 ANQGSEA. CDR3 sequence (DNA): TGCAGCGTTGAAGGGGGACAGGCCTACAATGAGCAGTTCTTC. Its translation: CSVEGGQAYNEQFF.

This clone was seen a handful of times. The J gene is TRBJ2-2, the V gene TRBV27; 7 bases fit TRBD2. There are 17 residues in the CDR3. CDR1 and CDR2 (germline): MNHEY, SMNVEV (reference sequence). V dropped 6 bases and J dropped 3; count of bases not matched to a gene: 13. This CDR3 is CASSPIAPSGHTGELFF. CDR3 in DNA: TGTGCCAGCAGCCCGATAGCACCTAGCGGCCACACCGGGGAGCTGTTTTTT.

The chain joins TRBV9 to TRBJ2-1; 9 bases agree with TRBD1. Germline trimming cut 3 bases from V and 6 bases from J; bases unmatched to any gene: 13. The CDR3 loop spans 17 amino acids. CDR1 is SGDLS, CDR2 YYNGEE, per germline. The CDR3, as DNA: TGTGCCAGCAGCGAGTCCCGGGACAGGGACCAGGGCAATGAGCAGTTCTTC. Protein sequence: CASSESRDRDQGNEQFF.

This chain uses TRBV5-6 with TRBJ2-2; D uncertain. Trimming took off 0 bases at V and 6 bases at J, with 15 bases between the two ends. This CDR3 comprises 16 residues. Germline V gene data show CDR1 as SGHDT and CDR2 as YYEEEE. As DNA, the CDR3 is TGTGCCAGCAGCTTGGATCGTTGGGGAACCTCCGGGGAGCTGTTTTTT. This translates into CASSLDRWGTSGELFF.

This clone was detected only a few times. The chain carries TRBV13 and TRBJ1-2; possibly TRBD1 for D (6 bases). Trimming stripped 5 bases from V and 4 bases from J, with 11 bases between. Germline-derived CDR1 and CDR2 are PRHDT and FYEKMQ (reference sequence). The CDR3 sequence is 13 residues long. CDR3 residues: CASSTGSFYGYTF. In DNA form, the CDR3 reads TGTGCCAGCAGCACAGGGAGCTTCTATGGCTACACCTTC.

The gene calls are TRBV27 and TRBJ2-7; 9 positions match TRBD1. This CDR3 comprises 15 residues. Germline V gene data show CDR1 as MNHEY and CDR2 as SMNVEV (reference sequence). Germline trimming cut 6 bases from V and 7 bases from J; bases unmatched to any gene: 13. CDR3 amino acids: CASRTVTGGAREQYF. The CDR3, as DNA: TGTGCCAGCAGAACAGTGACAGGGGGGGCTAGGGAGCAGTACTTC.

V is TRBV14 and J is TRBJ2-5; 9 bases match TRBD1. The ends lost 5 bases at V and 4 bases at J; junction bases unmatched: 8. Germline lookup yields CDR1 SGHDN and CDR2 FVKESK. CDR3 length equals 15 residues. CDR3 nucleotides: TGTGCCAGCAGCGATTACAGGGGGCGAGGAGAGACCCAGTACTTC. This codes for CASSDYRGRGETQYF. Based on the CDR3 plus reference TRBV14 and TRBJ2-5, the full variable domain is EAGVTQFPSHSVIEKGQTVTLRCDPISGHDNLYWYRRVMGKEIKFLLHFVKESKQDESGMPNNRFLAERTGGTYSTLKVQPAELEDSGVYFCASSDYRGRGETQYFGPGTRLLVL.

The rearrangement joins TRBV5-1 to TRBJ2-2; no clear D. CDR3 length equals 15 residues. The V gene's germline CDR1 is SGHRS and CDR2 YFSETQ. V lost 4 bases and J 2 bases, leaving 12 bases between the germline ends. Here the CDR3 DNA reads TGCGCCAGCAGCCCTGGACGGCTCAACACCGGGGAGCTGTTTTTT. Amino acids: CASSPGRLNTGELFF.

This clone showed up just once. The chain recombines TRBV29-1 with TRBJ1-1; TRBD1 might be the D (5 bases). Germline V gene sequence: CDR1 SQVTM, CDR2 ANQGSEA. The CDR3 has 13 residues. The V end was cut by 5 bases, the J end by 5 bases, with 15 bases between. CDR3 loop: CSVTLSGLTEAFF. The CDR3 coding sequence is TGCAGCGTTACCTTATCAGGGTTGACTGAAGCTTTCTTT.

In DNA, the CDR3 is TGTGCCAGCCAGCGGGGGGGCCAAGAGACCCAGTACTTC. Translating it yields CASQRGGQETQYF. This chain connects TRBV7-9 to TRBJ2-5; 10 positions match TRBD2. The germline CDR1 and CDR2 sequences are SEHNR and FQNEAQ (reference sequence). After removal of 8 bases from V and 1 base from J, the junction contained 1 base not matched to a gene. The CDR3 consists of 13 residues.

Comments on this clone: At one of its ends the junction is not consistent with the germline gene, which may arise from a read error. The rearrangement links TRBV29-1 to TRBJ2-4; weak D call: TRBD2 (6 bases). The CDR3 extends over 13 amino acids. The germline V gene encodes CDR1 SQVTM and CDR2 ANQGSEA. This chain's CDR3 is CSVEAGRTNIQYF. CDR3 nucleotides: TGCAGCGTCGAAGCCGGGAGAACAAACATTCAGTACTTC. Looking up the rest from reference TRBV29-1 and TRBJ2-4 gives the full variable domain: SAVISQKPSRDICQRGTSLTIQCQVDSQVTMMFWYRQQPGQSLTLIATANQGSEATYESGFVIDKFPISRPNLTFSTLTVSNMSPEDSSIYLCSVEAGRTNIQYFGAGTRLSVL.

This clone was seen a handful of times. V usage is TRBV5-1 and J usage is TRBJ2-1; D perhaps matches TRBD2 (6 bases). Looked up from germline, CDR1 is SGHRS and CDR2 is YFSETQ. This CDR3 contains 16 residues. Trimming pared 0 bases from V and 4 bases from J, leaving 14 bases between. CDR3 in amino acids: CASSLGLARVYNEQFF. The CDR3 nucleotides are TGCGCCAGCAGCTTGGGGCTAGCGCGTGTATACAATGAGCAGTTCTTC.

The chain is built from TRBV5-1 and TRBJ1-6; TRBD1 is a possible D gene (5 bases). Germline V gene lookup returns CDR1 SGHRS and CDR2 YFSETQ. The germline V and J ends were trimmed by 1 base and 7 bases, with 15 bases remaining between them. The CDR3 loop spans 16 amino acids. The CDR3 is CASSLKQRGRNSPLHF. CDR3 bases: TGCGCCAGCAGCTTGAAACAGCGGGGCAGGAATTCACCCCTCCACTTT.

CDR3 DNA: TGTGCCAGCAGTCCATTCAGCAATCAGCCCCAGCATTTT. As protein: CASSPFSNQPQHF. V and J are TRBV6-6 and TRBJ1-5; D unclear. Trimming removed 5 bases from V and 1 base from J, with 6 bases in between. CDR3 length equals 13 residues. Germline V lookup: CDR1 MNHNY, CDR2 SVGAGI (reference sequence).

The DNA of the CDR3 is TGTGCCAGCCGGACAGATACGCAGTATTTT. As protein: CASRTDTQYF. The J gene is TRBJ2-3, the V gene TRBV2; D unresolved. Germline V CDR1 and CDR2: SNHLY, FYNNEI. CDR3 size: 10 residues. V dropped 8 bases and J dropped 3 bases, with 3 bases sitting between them.

The CDR3 region is CASSLSVDNPWELFF. In nucleotides, the CDR3 is TGTGCCAGCAGTTTATCGGTGGACAATCCTTGGGAGCTGTTTTTT. The genes are TRBV27 and TRBJ2-2, with D perhaps matching TRBD1 (5 bases). This CDR3 has 15 amino acids. Trimming took off 0 bases at V and 9 bases at J, with 14 bases between the two ends. Germline V lookup: CDR1 MNHEY, CDR2 SMNVEV (reference sequence).

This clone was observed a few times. CDR3 in amino acids: CASSEVGTSYEQYF. The CDR3 bases are TGTGCCAGCAGTGAGGTGGGGACCTCCTACGAGCAGTACTTC. V usage is TRBV2 and J usage is TRBJ2-7; D assignment may be TRBD1 or TRBD2 (5 bases each). This CDR3 is built from 14 residues. Germline lookup yields CDR1 SNHLY and CDR2 FYNNEI. V shed 3 bases and J shed 0 bases, with 9 bases lying between them.

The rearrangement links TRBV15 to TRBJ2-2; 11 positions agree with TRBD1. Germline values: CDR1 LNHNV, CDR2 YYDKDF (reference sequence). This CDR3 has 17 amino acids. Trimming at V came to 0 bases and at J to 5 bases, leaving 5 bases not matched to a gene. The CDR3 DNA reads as TGTGCCACCAGCAGAGATCCCGGGACAGGGGGGACCGGGGAGCTGTTTTTT. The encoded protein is CATSRDPGTGGTGELFF.

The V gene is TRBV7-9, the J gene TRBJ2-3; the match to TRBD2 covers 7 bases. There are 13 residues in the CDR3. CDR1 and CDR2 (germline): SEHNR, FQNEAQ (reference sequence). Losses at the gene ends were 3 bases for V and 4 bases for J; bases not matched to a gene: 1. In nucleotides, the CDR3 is TGTGCCAGCAGCTTGCTAGCGGCAGATACGCAGTATTTT. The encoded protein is CASSLLAADTQYF.

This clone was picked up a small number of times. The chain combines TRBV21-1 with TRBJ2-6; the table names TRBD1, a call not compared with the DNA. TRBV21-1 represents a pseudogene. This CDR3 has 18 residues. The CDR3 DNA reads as TGTGCCAGCAGCTCTCCGGGACAGGGGGCGGAGGGGGCCAACGTCCTGACTTTC. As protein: CASSSPGQGAEGANVLTF.

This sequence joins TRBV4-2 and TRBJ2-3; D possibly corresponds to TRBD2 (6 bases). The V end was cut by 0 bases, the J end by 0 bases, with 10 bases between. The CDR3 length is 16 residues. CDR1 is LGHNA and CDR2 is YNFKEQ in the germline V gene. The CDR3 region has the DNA TGTGCCAGCAGCCAAGATGATGGGACTAGCACAGATACGCAGTATTTT. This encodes CASSQDDGTSTDTQYF.

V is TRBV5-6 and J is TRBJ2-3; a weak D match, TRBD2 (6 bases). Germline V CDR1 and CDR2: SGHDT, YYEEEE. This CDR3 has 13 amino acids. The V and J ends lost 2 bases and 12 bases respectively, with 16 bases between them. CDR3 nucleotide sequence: TGTGCCAGCAGCTTACTCCGGTCGGAGGGTCAGTATTTT. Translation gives CASSLLRSEGQYF.

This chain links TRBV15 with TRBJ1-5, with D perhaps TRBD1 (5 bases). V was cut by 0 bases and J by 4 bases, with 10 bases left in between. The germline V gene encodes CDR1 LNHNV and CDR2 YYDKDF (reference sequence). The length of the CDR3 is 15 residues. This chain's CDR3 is CATSRDTDRNQPQHF. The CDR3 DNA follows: TGTGCCACCAGCAGAGATACCGACAGAAATCAGCCCCAGCATTTT.

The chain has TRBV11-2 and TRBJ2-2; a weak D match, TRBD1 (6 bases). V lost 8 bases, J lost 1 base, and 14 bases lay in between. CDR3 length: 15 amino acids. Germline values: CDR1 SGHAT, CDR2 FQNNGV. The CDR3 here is CASYRDTRNTGELFF. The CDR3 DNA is TGTGCCAGCTATAGGGACACACGGAACACCGGGGAGCTGTTTTTT.